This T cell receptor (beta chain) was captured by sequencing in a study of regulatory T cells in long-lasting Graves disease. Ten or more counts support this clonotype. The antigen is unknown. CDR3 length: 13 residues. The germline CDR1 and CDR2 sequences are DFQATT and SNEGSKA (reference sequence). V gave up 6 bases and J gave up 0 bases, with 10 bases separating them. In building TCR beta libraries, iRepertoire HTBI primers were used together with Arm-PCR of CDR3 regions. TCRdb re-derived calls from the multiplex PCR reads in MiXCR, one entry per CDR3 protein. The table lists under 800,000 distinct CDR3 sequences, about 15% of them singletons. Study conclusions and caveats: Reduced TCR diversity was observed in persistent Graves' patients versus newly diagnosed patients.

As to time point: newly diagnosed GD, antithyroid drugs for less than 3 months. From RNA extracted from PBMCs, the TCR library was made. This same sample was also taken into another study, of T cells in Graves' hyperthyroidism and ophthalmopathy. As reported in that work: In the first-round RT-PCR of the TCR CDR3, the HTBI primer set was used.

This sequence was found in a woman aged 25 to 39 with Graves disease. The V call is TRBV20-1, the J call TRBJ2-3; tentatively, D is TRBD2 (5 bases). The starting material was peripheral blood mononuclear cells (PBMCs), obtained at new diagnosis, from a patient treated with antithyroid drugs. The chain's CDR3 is CSANGLSTDTQYF. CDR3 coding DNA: TGCAGTGCCAACGGACTGAGCACAGATACGCAGTATTTT.